Included here is one T cell receptor (beta chain) sequence, with context. The target antigen is unknown. The sample is drawn from a study of untreated major depressive disorder. Study findings and constraints: CD4+ T cells from depressed patients used TRBV05-01 (Vbeta 5.1) more often than controls.

Excluded: major illness, comorbidity, regular medication, drug use, over 100 g alcohol weekly. Method: immunoSEQ multiplex PCR; TCRdb's copy keeps in-frame clones and lacks some. This table has just over 20,000 clones, about 93% appearing once. This CDR3 region has 14 residues. The germline V gene has CDR1 SGDLS and CDR2 YYNGEE. V lost 4 bases and J lost 4, with 14 bases in between. Input material: CD4+ T cells from PBMCs. The chain employs TRBV9 and TRBJ1-2; tentative D call: TRBD1 (5 bases). This TCR was sampled from a man aged 30 to 45 in good health. This CDR3 is CASSPSLTAYGYTF. The CDR3 DNA reads TGTGCCAGCAGCCCTAGCTTGACAGCCTATGGCTACACCTTC.